Listed below are T cell receptor beta chains from one sample, sequenced in a study of Ad26.COV2.S vaccination and SARS-CoV-2 variants. Libraries were prepared by immunoSEQ multiplex PCR; TCRdb keeps only in-frame clonotypes and omits some of them. The repertoire holds hundreds of thousands of clones, with around 90% as singletons. Source: peripheral blood, taken in a trial of Ad26.COV2.S vaccine versus placebo. Source of these receptors: a person between 18 and 60 years old who received the Ad26.COV2.S COVID-19 vaccine or a placebo. Both conserved end residues are part of each CDR3. A D gene is named only where the DNA matches it firmly. Clone size, where shown, is once, few, many, or a class for clones that have expanded.

j_call,v_call,clone_size,d_call,cdr3_aa,cdr3_nt
TRBJ2-7,TRBV5-4,-,-,CASSLGGEQYF,TGTGCCAGCAGCTTGGGGGGGGAGCAGTACTTC
TRBJ2-7,TRBV5-1,-,TRBD1,CASSFRDRIDEQYF,TGCGCCAGCAGCTTCCGGGACAGGATCGACGAGCAGTACTTC
TRBJ2-2,TRBV24-1,-,-,CATSDLPSGELFF,TGTGCCACCAGTGATTTACCTTCCGGGGAGCTGTTTTTT
TRBJ1-5,TRBV5-6,-,-,CASSLTGSNQPQHF,TGTGCCAGCAGCTTGACGGGTAGCAATCAGCCCCAGCATTTT
TRBJ2-5,TRBV18,-,-,CASSRGVETQYF,TGTGCCAGCTCCAGGGGGGTAGAGACCCAGTACTTC
TRBJ2-5,TRBV24-1,-,TRBD2,CATSDFPLAGGEETQYF,TGTGCCACCAGTGATTTCCCCCTAGCGGGAGGGGAAGAGACCCAGTACTTC
TRBJ2-1,TRBV13,-,-,CASSFPQRAAYNEQFF,TGTGCCAGCAGCTTCCCCCAGCGGGCCGCCTACAATGAGCAGTTCTTC
TRBJ2-7,TRBV9,-,TRBD2,CASSPGLVYEQYF,TGTGCCAGCAGCCCGGGACTAGTCTACGAGCAGTACTTC
TRBJ1-1,TRBV6-5,-,-,CASSFGFLTEAFF,TGTGCCAGCAGTTTCGGCTTCCTGACTGAAGCTTTCTTT
TRBJ2-1,TRBV10-3,-,-,CAISESSGVGFF,TGTGCCATCAGTGAGTCGTCAGGGGTTGGATTCTTC
TRBJ2-5,TRBV7-2,-,TRBD1,CASSFSGTEGETQYF,TGTGCCAGCAGCTTCTCCGGGACAGAAGGAGAGACCCAGTACTTC
TRBJ2-1,TRBV6-5,-,-,CASSPQGFGYNEQFF,TGTGCCAGCAGTCCACAGGGTTTCGGCTACAATGAGCAGTTCTTC
TRBJ2-7,TRBV6-1,-,-,CASSEAGTSNYF,TGTGCCAGCAGTGAAGCTGGGACAAGCAACTACTTC
TRBJ2-7,TRBV12-3/TRBV12-4,-,-,CASSPGNPWEQYF,TGTGCCAGCTCTCCGGGGAACCCTTGGGAGCAGTACTTC
TRBJ2-7,TRBV3-1/TRBV3-2,once,-,CASSQVAGSSYEQYF,TGTGCCAGCAGCCAAGTTGCAGGCAGCTCCTACGAGCAGTACTTC
TRBJ2-7,TRBV3-1/TRBV3-2,-,-,CASSQAVGQNYEQYF,TGTGCCAGCAGCCAAGCAGTCGGACAAAACTACGAGCAGTACTTC
TRBJ2-1,TRBV7-9,-,-,CASSLGGKRSYNEQFF,TGTGCCAGCAGCTTGGGGGGAAAAAGGTCCTACAATGAGCAGTTCTTC
TRBJ1-1,TRBV5-1,-,-,CASSLVAGRQDTEAFF,TGCGCCAGCAGCTTGGTTGCGGGACGCCAAGACACTGAAGCTTTCTTT
TRBJ2-5,TRBV7-9,-,-,CASSSDSQETQYF,TGTGCCAGCAGCTCCGACAGCCAAGAGACCCAGTACTTC
TRBJ2-5,TRBV3-1/TRBV3-2,-,TRBD2,CASSQDFGVGLAGGETQYF,TGTGCCAGCAGCCAAGATTTTGGGGTCGGGCTAGCGGGTGGAGAGACCCAGTACTTC